This T cell receptor (beta chain) originates from a study of CD8 T cells in Susac syndrome. This CDR3 is 14 amino acids long. The V gene's germline CDR1 is LNHDA and CDR2 SQIVND (reference sequence). V was shortened by 2 bases and J by 8 bases, with 12 bases between the two germline ends. cDNA came from roughly 0.53 to 1 ug RNA primed by random hexamers. TCR beta CDR3 was amplified by immunoSEQ covering 54 Vbeta and 13 Jbeta. TCRdb re-analysed the immunoSEQ multiplex PCR reads in MiXCR, keeping a single row per CDR3 protein. The data contain a few hundred thousand distinct CDR3 sequences, more than 85% of them singletons. Study outcomes and limitations: The study admitted that it had a relatively small number of individuals in its TCR sequencing and HLA analysis.

Details on this clonotype: Its antigen remains unknown.

This clonotype originated in a human donor with multiple sclerosis. Sequenced input: CD8+ T cells from PBMCs. The rearrangement joins TRBV19 to TRBJ1-4, with D uncertain. The CDR3 sequence: CASSISEVTEKLFF. DNA of the CDR3: TGTGCCAGTAGTATATCGGAGGTTACGGAAAAACTGTTTTTT.